One sample yielded the 25 T cell receptor beta chains listed below, sequenced in a study of blood T cell repertoires in COVID-19 (dated by TCRdb to 2018 to 2021). The method behind the library was the immunoSEQ multiplex PCR assay. TCRdb stores this immuneACCESS table with in-frame sequences only. Part of the clones is absent; in the studies checked, under half of the shortfall reflects unresolved V genes, and no reason is known for the rest. This sample comprises 330,000 or so clones, less than 90% of them detected only once. The ten largest account for roughly 3% of the sample. Material: PBMCs or T cells enriched from blood (not recorded which). Receptors originate from a woman in her 30s who had recovered from COVID-19.

V gene TRBV19 combines with J gene TRBJ2-7; maybe TRBD1 (6 bases). CDR3 size: 11 residues. V gave up 10 bases and J gave up 3 bases, with 10 bases separating them. Germline CDR1 is LNHDA and CDR2 is SQIVND (reference sequence). The CDR3 reads CATGRGYEQYF. In nucleotides, the CDR3 is TGTGCCACCGGCAGGGGCTACGAGCAGTACTTC.

The rearrangement links TRBV19 to TRBJ2-2, with D hard to call. CDR1 is LNHDA and CDR2 is SQIVND in the germline V gene (reference sequence). The CDR3 totals 12 residues. The germline V and J ends were trimmed by 6 bases and 7 bases, with 9 bases remaining between them. CDR3 coding DNA: TGTGCCAGTAGGAAGGCGGTCGGGGAGCTGTTTTTT. Its protein product is CASRKAVGELFF.

The rearrangement joins TRBV18 to TRBJ2-3, with TRBD2 as a possible D gene (6 bases). CDR1 and CDR2 from the germline V gene are KGHSH and LQKENI. V lost 3 bases and J lost 2, with 15 bases in between. CDR3 length: 16 residues. CDR3: CASSPMEGGATDTQYF. The CDR3 DNA reads TGTGCCAGCTCACCGATGGAGGGCGGGGCCACAGATACGCAGTATTTT.

This clone was counted between two and nine times. V and J are TRBV3-1 (or the pseudogene TRBV3-2) and TRBJ1-5, with 10 bases lining up with TRBD1. The CDR3 extends over 15 amino acids. Germline CDR1 reads LGHDT; CDR2 reads YNNKEL (reference sequence). V dropped 4 bases and J dropped 4; count of bases not matched to a gene: 4. The DNA for the CDR3 is TGTGCCAGCAGCCCCGGACAGGGGGTAAATCAGCCCCAGCATTTT. It translates to CASSPGQGVNQPQHF.

The rearrangement links TRBV28 to TRBJ2-7, with 8 bases that match TRBD2. Per germline, CDR1 MDHEN and CDR2 SYDVKM. This CDR3 spans 14 amino acids. The trim removed 3 bases at V and 5 bases at J, leaving 6 bases unmatched. DNA of the CDR3: TGTGCCAGCAGTTTCGGACTAGCCGGGGACGAGCAGTACTTC. Translation: CASSFGLAGDEQYF.

In DNA form, the CDR3 reads TGTGCCAGCAGTTACTTGACAGGGGGCTTCACTGAAGCTTTCTTT. This gives the protein CASSYLTGGFTEAFF. This chain joins TRBV6-6 and TRBJ1-1; the match to TRBD1 covers 10 bases. From germline, CDR1 is MNHNY and CDR2 SVGAGI (reference sequence). This CDR3 has 15 amino acids. The ends lost 1 base at V and 4 bases at J; junction bases unmatched: 3.

V usage is TRBV7-2 and J usage is TRBJ2-5; 7 nucleotides align to TRBD1. The V gene's germline CDR1 is SGHTA and CDR2 FQGNSA. The length of the CDR3 is 15 residues. V trimming: 5 bases; J trimming: 2 bases; junction bases outside the gene matches: 8. The CDR3 region is CASSDDRVVQETQYF. CDR3 nucleotides: TGTGCCAGCAGCGATGACAGGGTGGTACAAGAGACCCAGTACTTC. The entire variable domain, with the rest obtained from reference TRBV7-2 and TRBJ2-5, is as follows: GAGVSQSPSNKVTEKGKDVELRCDPISGHTALYWYRQSLGQGLEFLIYFQGNSAPDKSGLPSDRFSAERTGGSVSTLTIQRTQQEDSAVYLCASSDDRVVQETQYFGPGTRLLVL.

V and J are TRBV11-2 and TRBJ1-3; D unclear. Trimming shortened V by 0 bases and J by 3 bases, and 12 bases separated the two germline ends. This CDR3 contains 16 residues. The germline gives CDR1 SGHAT, CDR2 FQNNGV. CDR3 bases: TGTGCCAGCAGCTTAGACCGCCCGAGTGGTGGAAACACCATATATTTT. It is translated as CASSLDRPSGGNTIYF.

This clone has more than one count but fewer than ten. The rearrangement joins TRBV5-4 to TRBJ1-1; TRBD1 aligns across 7 bases. Germline-derived CDR1 and CDR2 are SGHNT and YYREEE (reference sequence). V lost 4 bases and J lost 1; bases outside the gene matches: 4. CDR3 length: 14 residues. The CDR3 sequence is CASSPWTGNTEAFF. The CDR3 DNA is TGTGCCAGCAGCCCCTGGACAGGGAACACTGAAGCTTTCTTT.

The V call is TRBV3-1 (or the pseudogene TRBV3-2), the J call TRBJ2-7; D might be TRBD2 (6 bases). The CDR3 runs 15 residues. Per the germline V gene, CDR1 is LGHDT and CDR2 is YNNKEL (reference sequence). Deletions cut 0 bases from V and 3 bases from J, with 12 bases between. In nucleotides, the CDR3 is TGTGCCAGCAGCCAAGATATGGGGACTTTCTACGAGCAGTACTTC. Its protein product is CASSQDMGTFYEQYF.

The J gene is TRBJ2-3, the V gene TRBV6-1; D ambiguous. The CDR3 is 14 residues long. The germline V gene has CDR1 MNHNS and CDR2 SASEGT. Deletions cut 3 bases from V and 3 bases from J, with 10 bases between. The CDR3, as DNA: TGTGCCAGCAGTGACAGGTGGAAAACAGATACGCAGTATTTT. As protein: CASSDRWKTDTQYF.

The gene calls are TRBV24-1 and TRBJ1-1, with TRBD1 as a possible D gene (5 bases). V dropped 11 bases and J dropped 1 base, with 10 bases sitting between them. CDR3 length: 12 amino acids. The germline CDR1 and CDR2 sequences are KGHDR and SFDVKD. CDR3 sequence reads: CAIQEGNTEAFF. Here the CDR3 DNA reads TGTGCCATACAGGAGGGGAACACTGAAGCTTTCTTT.

The V gene is TRBV2, the J gene TRBJ2-3, with 12 nucleotides matching TRBD2. After removal of 6 bases from V and 8 bases from J, the junction contained 12 bases not matched to a gene. The length of the CDR3 is 16 residues. From germline, CDR1 is SNHLY and CDR2 FYNNEI. CDR3 amino acids: CASRGQLAGGRRTQYF. The CDR3 nucleotides read TGTGCCAGCAGGGGCCAACTAGCGGGAGGCCGACGTACGCAGTATTTT.

CDR3 protein: CAWNVVRGTEAFF. The CDR3 bases are TGTGCCTGGAACGTAGTCAGAGGCACTGAAGCTTTCTTT. The gene calls are TRBV30 and TRBJ1-1; D gene ambiguous. This CDR3 has 13 residues. V dropped 4 bases and J dropped 4 bases, with 13 bases sitting between them. Looked up from germline, CDR1 is GTSNPN and CDR2 is SVGIG (reference sequence).

The rearrangement uses TRBV19 and TRBJ1-2; 8 bases map to TRBD1. V trimming: 2 bases; J trimming: 5 bases; junction bases outside the gene matches: 7. The CDR3 consists of 15 residues. Germline CDR1 and CDR2: LNHDA and SQIVND (reference sequence). The CDR3 spells CASSITDRVGYGYTF. The CDR3 bases are TGTGCCAGTAGTATAACGGACAGGGTAGGGTATGGCTACACCTTC.

DNA of the CDR3: TGTGCCAGCAGCCTACTGACAGGGGGCATGAACACTGAAGCTTTCTTT. Translation gives CASSLLTGGMNTEAFF. The gene calls are TRBV11-2 and TRBJ1-1; 10 bases line up with TRBD1. Germline loops: CDR1 SGHAT, CDR2 FQNNGV. V lost 5 bases to trimming and J lost 0 bases; unmatched junction nucleotides: 6. The CDR3 sequence is 16 residues long.

This clone has only a few counts. The rearrangement uses TRBV2 and TRBJ2-7; D might be TRBD2 (6 bases). CDR1 is SNHLY, CDR2 FYNNEI, per germline. Trimming shortened V by 7 bases and J by 0 bases, and 10 bases separated the two germline ends. The CDR3 covers 13 residues. CDR3 sequence reads: CASTGGVSYEQYF. For the CDR3, the DNA is TGTGCCAGCACTGGAGGGGTCTCCTACGAGCAGTACTTC.

The rearrangement uses TRBV14 and TRBJ1-1, with D possibly TRBD1 on 6 matching bases. V was trimmed by 4 bases and J by 5 bases, leaving 17 bases between them. The CDR3 has 15 amino acids. CDR1 SGHDN and CDR2 FVKESK come from the germline V gene. The DNA of the CDR3 is TGTGCCAGCAGCCGTATACAGGGCGGTTTTACTGAAGCTTTCTTT. This gives the protein CASSRIQGGFTEAFF.

The chain carries TRBV2 and TRBJ2-3; the D gene is possibly TRBD1 (5 bases). There are 14 residues in the CDR3. CDR1 is SNHLY and CDR2 is FYNNEI in the germline V gene. The germline V and J ends were trimmed by 4 bases and 1 base, with 9 bases remaining between them. CDR3 DNA sequence: TGTGCCAGCAGTGCAGGGTTTGGCACAGATACGCAGTATTTT. It translates to CASSAGFGTDTQYF.

The chain recombines TRBV5-5 with TRBJ2-7; the match to TRBD2 covers 8 bases. The CDR3 length is 15 residues. From germline, CDR1 is SGHKS and CDR2 YYEKEE (reference sequence). With 4 bases clipped from V and 4 bases from J, the junction kept 10 bases outside the gene matches. Written as DNA, the CDR3 is TGTGCCAGCAGCCACGGAGGGAGCGGGGGTTACGAGCAGTACTTC. Amino acid sequence: CASSHGGSGGYEQYF.

The chain has TRBV6-5 and TRBJ1-3, with D perhaps TRBD1 (5 bases). V was clipped by 2 bases and J by 4 bases, with 12 bases between them. The CDR3 extends over 15 amino acids. Germline V gives CDR1 MNHEY, CDR2 SVGAGI. CDR3 sequence: CASSYKGLKGNTIYF. The CDR3 nucleotides are TGTGCCAGCAGTTACAAGGGGCTGAAGGGAAACACCATATATTTT.

This chain uses TRBV18 with TRBJ1-6; D gene ambiguous. Trimming took 7 bases from V and 8 from J, leaving 12 bases between them. The CDR3 spans 13 residues. Germline V gene lookup returns CDR1 KGHSH and CDR2 LQKENI. The CDR3 loop reads CASLPAEDSPLHF. The CDR3 coding sequence is TGTGCCAGCTTACCTGCGGAGGATTCACCCCTCCACTTT.

For the CDR3, the DNA is TGTGCCAGCAGCTTCCGTCAGGGCCAGGGGGTAGATACGCAGTATTTT. Protein product: CASSFRQGQGVDTQYF. The V call is TRBV5-4, the J call TRBJ2-3; 7 nucleotides agree with TRBD1. Unmatched junction bases numbered 11, after V lost 2 bases and J lost 5 bases. The CDR3 extends over 16 amino acids. The germline V gene encodes CDR1 SGHNT and CDR2 YYREEE (reference sequence).

The chain couples TRBV18 to TRBJ1-1; TRBD1 agrees at 8 bases. CDR3 length equals 14 residues. V dropped 4 bases and J dropped 4; count of bases not matched to a gene: 5. The germline V gene has CDR1 KGHSH and CDR2 LQKENI. The CDR3 sequence: CASSLRGPATEAFF. DNA of the CDR3: TGTGCCAGCTCACTCAGGGGGCCGGCCACTGAAGCTTTCTTT.

The sample holds a few counts of this clone. J is TRBJ1-2 and V is TRBV15, with D maybe TRBD1 (5 bases). The CDR3 is 13 residues long. Germline CDR1 reads LNHNV; CDR2 reads YYDKDF (reference sequence). With 3 bases removed from V and 6 bases from J, the gap between germline ends came to 11 bases. Written as DNA, the CDR3 is TGTGCCACCAGCAGGGACCCGGGGGATGGCTACACCTTC. This codes for CATSRDPGDGYTF.